This TCR beta chain was sequenced during a study of T cell responses to AZD1222 COVID-19 vaccine. Study-level results: Researchers report vaccine-associated CD4 TCRs spanning spike, with dominance at 160-218 and 743-854. At baseline, just six or seven AZD1222 recipients tested seropositive. Clonal diversity was possibly underestimated, and the donors were mostly white British, with more females. Receipt of two AZD1222 doses was followed by a rise in Spike-specific TCR breadth and depth.

Sequencing used immunoSEQ multiplex PCR; TCRdb keeps in-frame clones, though not all of them. The repertoire consists of about 140,000 clones, with 90% occurring once and the leading ten covering 1.6%. CDR1 is MGHRA, CDR2 YSYEKL, per germline. This CDR3 has 15 residues. Trimming cost V 0 bases and J 1 base, with 9 bases left between them. Notes on this clone: Its antigen is unidentified.

This rearrangement joins TRBV4-1 to TRBJ2-5, with D perhaps TRBD2 (5 bases). Sample: peripheral blood, taken on day 0 of AZD1222 vaccination. This TCR came from an adult in good health. The CDR3 sequence: CASSQDSGGQETQYF. The CDR3 bases are TGCGCCAGCAGCCAAGACTCCGGAGGCCAAGAGACCCAGTACTTC.